A single TCR beta chain is shown here with its context. Authors' analysis steps: Amplified reference gene primers provided the basis for estimating nucleated cell counts. Sequencing was performed with immunoSEQ multiplex PCR; in TCRdb, only in-frame clones are kept and a portion is missing. That table furnishes V, J and clone size, whereas the DNA furnished D and trimming. The sample lists some 85,000 clones; roughly 87% were seen once. The record originates from a study of blood T cell repertoires in COVID-19. For the study at large: Specimens from acute and convalescent COVID-19 originated in the United States, Italy and Spain. In each case, the material was cDNA or gDNA derived from T cells, B-cell-depleted T cells, or PBMCs.

Losses at the gene ends were 1 base for V and 0 bases for J; bases not matched to a gene: 8. Germline loops: CDR1 SGHRS, CDR2 YFSETQ. The CDR3 sequence is 17 residues long. The sequencing sample was made of peripheral blood. The sequence was collected from a man between 45 and 60 years old with acute or convalescent COVID-19. The chain is built from TRBV5-1 and TRBJ2-3, with 7 bases identical to TRBD2. DNA for the CDR3: TGCGCCAGCAGCTTGCAAACTAGCGCAACGAGCACAGATACGCAGTATTTT. Translated: CASSLQTSATSTDTQYF. Complete variable domain (other parts from reference TRBV5-1 and TRBJ2-3): KAGVTQTPRYLIKTRGQQVTLSCSPISGHRSVSWYQQTPGQGLQFLFEYFSETQRNKGNFPGRFSGRQFSNSRSEMNVSTLELGDSALYLCASSLQTSATSTDTQYFGPGTRLTVL.